This entry lists 20 T cell receptor beta chains sequenced from one sample in a study of blood T cell repertoires in COVID-19. The table came from immunoSEQ multiplex PCR; TCRdb's copy has only in-frame clones and leaves some out. The table includes some 300,000 clones, roughly 91% detected once. Material: PBMCs or T cells enriched from blood (not recorded which). These receptors were obtained from a woman aged 25 to 39 who had recovered from COVID-19.

The rearrangement joins TRBV6-1 to TRBJ1-1; 11 bases line up with TRBD1. The CDR3 loop spans 18 amino acids. J was trimmed by 1 base and V by 4 bases; bases with no gene match: 11. Germline V lookup: CDR1 MNHNS, CDR2 SASEGT. The CDR3 region is CASSGGPGQGASNTEAFF. The CDR3 nucleotides are TGTGCCAGCAGTGGAGGACCCGGACAGGGGGCTTCGAACACTGAAGCTTTCTTT.

This clone was observed once. This rearrangement joins TRBV30 to TRBJ1-1; D not resolved. Trimming left V 5 bases short and J 4 bases short, with 11 bases between. Germline V gene data show CDR1 as GTSNPN and CDR2 as SVGIG (reference sequence). CDR3 length: 12 amino acids. The DNA of the CDR3 is TGTGCCTGGGCTTCGGTGGTCACTGAAGCTTTCTTT. Protein product: CAWASVVTEAFF.

This sequence joins TRBV11-2 and TRBJ2-3, with D uncertain. Germline assignment: CDR1 SGHAT and CDR2 FQNNGV. This CDR3 region has 14 residues. Between the trimmed V and J ends, which lost 0 bases and 4 bases, there was a span of 8 bases. CDR3 in DNA: TGTGCCAGCAGCTTAGACCGTGGCCCAGATACGCAGTATTTT. Amino acids: CASSLDRGPDTQYF.

The CDR3 here is CASSFGQGASGEQYF. DNA of the CDR3: TGCGCCAGCAGCTTCGGGCAGGGGGCCTCTGGCGAGCAGTACTTC. The rearrangement uses TRBV5-1 and TRBJ2-7, with TRBD1 identical over 8 bases. V lost 2 bases, J lost 6 bases, and 10 bases stayed unmatched. Germline V gene lookup returns CDR1 SGHRS and CDR2 YFSETQ. The CDR3 extends over 15 amino acids.

This chain uses TRBV4-1 with TRBJ1-3, with a weak D call TRBD1 (5 bases). The CDR3 is made up of 21 amino acids. The ends were cut back, 3 bases at V and 0 bases at J, with 27 bases in the middle. Germline V gene lookup returns CDR1 MGHRA and CDR2 YSYEKL. As DNA, the CDR3 is TGCGCCAGCAGCCATAGAAGGGGTATGGGGCAGGACCCCTACTCTGGAAACACCATATATTTT. It encodes CASSHRRGMGQDPYSGNTIYF.

This rearrangement joins TRBV12-3 or TRBV12-4 to TRBJ2-3; D is undetermined. The CDR3 spans 12 residues. V lost 6 bases and J lost 4, with 8 bases in between. In nucleotides, the CDR3 is TGTGCCAGCAGCAGAAATCCAGATACGCAGTATTTT. Translated: CASSRNPDTQYF.

J is TRBJ2-5 and V is TRBV3-1 (or the pseudogene TRBV3-2); D may be TRBD2 (6 bases). CDR1 is LGHDT and CDR2 is YNNKEL in the germline V gene (reference sequence). The CDR3 length is 14 residues. V lost 0 bases, J lost 5 bases, and 10 bases lay in between. The CDR3 sequence is CASSQDAGRETQYF. As DNA, the CDR3 is TGTGCCAGCAGCCAAGATGCGGGACGGGAGACCCAGTACTTC.

The chain has TRBV7-9 and TRBJ2-1, with TRBD2 identical over 8 bases. The germline V gene has CDR1 SEHNR and CDR2 FQNEAQ (reference sequence). V was pared by 5 bases and J by 6 bases, with 15 bases of the junction left unmatched. This CDR3 region has 17 residues. The CDR3 region has the DNA TGTGCCAGCAGCCACCTGGGGCGGGAGGAAAGGTCCAATGAGCAGTTCTTC. It specifies CASSHLGREERSNEQFF.

This chain uses TRBV7-9 with TRBJ2-7; 8 bases map to TRBD1. Germline V CDR1 and CDR2: SEHNR, FQNEAQ (reference sequence). This CDR3 has 14 residues. The junction had 4 bases not matched to a gene; V was cut back by 1 base and J by 5 bases. The CDR3 here is CASSLGGQGHEQYF. CDR3 sequence (DNA): TGTGCCAGCAGCTTAGGAGGACAGGGACACGAGCAGTACTTC.

The chain has TRBV5-1 and TRBJ1-2; no clear D gene. The germline gives CDR1 SGHRS, CDR2 YFSETQ. Trimming removed 4 bases at V and 2 bases at J, with 15 bases between. The CDR3 is made up of 15 amino acids. CDR3 DNA: TGCGCCAGCAGCCCCACGGGAGGACTGAACTATGGCTACACCTTC. This sequence encodes CASSPTGGLNYGYTF.

This sequence joins TRBV21-1 and TRBJ2-2; the table's TRBD1 call for D was not verified on the DNA. TRBV21-1 is tagged as a pseudogene. The CDR3 spans 16 residues. In DNA form, the CDR3 reads TGTGCCAGCAGCAAAGACGGGACAACGAACACCGGGGAGCTGTTTTTT. Its translation is CASSKDGTTNTGELFF.

In this sample, this clone turned up a few times. CDR3 sequence reads: CASSETGVPGELFF. In DNA, the CDR3 is TGTGCCAGCAGTGAGACAGGGGTTCCCGGGGAGCTGTTTTTT. The chain links TRBV2 to TRBJ2-2; the match to TRBD1 covers 8 bases. The CDR3 spans 14 residues. CDR1 and CDR2 from the germline V gene are SNHLY and FYNNEI. Trimming took 3 bases from V and 6 from J; bases not matched to a gene: 3.

The chain combines TRBV11-2 with TRBJ1-6; D is possibly TRBD1 (6 bases). Germline loops: CDR1 SGHAT, CDR2 FQNNGV. V lost 3 bases to trimming and J lost 3 bases, with 15 bases between them. There are 17 residues in the CDR3. In DNA form, the CDR3 reads TGTGCCAGCAGCTTCTCACAGGGCCCGGGCTATAATTCACCCCTCCACTTT. Its protein product is CASSFSQGPGYNSPLHF.

The rearrangement joins TRBV5-1 to TRBJ2-1, with D hard to call. Germline V gene lookup returns CDR1 SGHRS and CDR2 YFSETQ. Deletions cut 0 bases from V and 0 bases from J, with 13 bases between. This CDR3 has 17 residues. The DNA of the CDR3 is TGCGCCAGCAGCTTGGTCCCTTCAGCGAGCTCCTACAATGAGCAGTTCTTC. Amino acid sequence: CASSLVPSASSYNEQFF.

The CDR3: CASSATPGFGNTIYF. The CDR3 region has the DNA TGCGCCAGCAGCGCCACCCCAGGGTTTGGAAACACCATATATTTT. The chain couples TRBV5-1 to TRBJ1-3; TRBD1 is a possible D gene (5 bases). V lost 4 bases to trimming and J lost 3 bases, with 14 bases between them. The germline V gene encodes CDR1 SGHRS and CDR2 YFSETQ. The CDR3 is 15 amino acids.

The chain combines TRBV29-1 with TRBJ1-2, with a possible D match to TRBD1 (5 bases). The CDR3 extends over 15 amino acids. The germline V gene has CDR1 SQVTM and CDR2 ANQGSEA. Trimming removed 4 bases at V and 1 base at J, with 16 bases between. The CDR3 loop is CSVAPLAGINYGYTF. The CDR3, as DNA: TGCAGCGTTGCCCCCCTGGCAGGGATTAACTATGGCTACACCTTC.

This rearrangement joins TRBV9 to TRBJ1-1; D remains unclear. From germline, CDR1 is SGDLS and CDR2 YYNGEE. Trimming removed 0 bases at V and 1 base at J, with 16 bases between. This CDR3 is built from 17 residues. CDR3 loop: CASSVGFWGGANTEAFF. Here the CDR3 DNA reads TGTGCCAGCAGCGTAGGATTCTGGGGAGGAGCGAACACTGAAGCTTTCTTT.

The V gene is TRBV27, the J gene TRBJ2-7; the D gene is possibly TRBD2 (5 bases). V was cut by 4 bases and J by 2 bases, with 9 bases left in between. The CDR3 sequence is 13 residues long. Germline loops: CDR1 MNHEY, CDR2 SMNVEV (reference sequence). The CDR3 spells CASSWGVTYEQYF. The CDR3 nucleotides are TGTGCCAGCAGTTGGGGAGTAACCTACGAGCAGTACTTC.

The CDR3 DNA sequence: TGTGCCAGCAGCTCCTCCCAGGGACTGGGCTCCTACGAGCAGTACTTC. This sequence encodes CASSSSQGLGSYEQYF. The chain recombines TRBV7-2 with TRBJ2-7; TRBD2 is a possible D gene (6 bases). From germline, CDR1 is SGHTA and CDR2 FQGNSA. CDR3 length: 16 residues. Trimming took 4 bases from V and 0 from J, leaving 16 bases between them. The complete variable domain, with remaining parts taken from reference TRBV7-2 and TRBJ2-7, reads GAGVSQSPSNKVTEKGKDVELRCDPISGHTALYWYRQSLGQGLEFLIYFQGNSAPDKSGLPSDRFSAERTGGSVSTLTIQRTQQEDSAVYLCASSSSQGLGSYEQYFGPGTRLTVT.

V and J are TRBV5-1 and TRBJ2-1, with a tentative D call TRBD2 (6 bases). Deletions cut 5 bases from V and 0 bases from J, with 18 bases between. This CDR3 region has 17 residues. Germline lookup yields CDR1 SGHRS and CDR2 YFSETQ. CDR3 amino acids: CASRDRLAFSSYNEQFF. The CDR3, as DNA: TGCGCCAGCAGGGACCGTCTAGCGTTCAGCTCCTACAATGAGCAGTTCTTC.